This TCR beta chain was sequenced during a study of identical twins. MiXCR was run by TCRdb on the 5' RACE reads, yielding one entry per CDR3 protein. The sample shows about 480,000 distinct CDR3 sequences, 12% to 15% of them seen only once. This CDR3 spans 15 amino acids. The germline V gene encodes CDR1 KGHDR and CDR2 SFDVKD. The V gene end was trimmed by 2 bases and the J gene end by 5 bases; junction bases not matched to a gene: 3. This clonotype was seen more than once but under ten times. Its antigen is undetermined. Study observations and caveats: Out-of-frame alpha sequences shared by twins were enriched for low generation probability.

The data were also submitted as part of a second study, on yellow fever vaccine responses in identical twins.

V and J are TRBV24-1 and TRBJ1-5; 9 bases agree with TRBD1. This TCR was sampled from a woman under 30 in good health. The sequencing sample was made of CD4+ T cells sorted from blood. The DNA of the CDR3 is TGTGCCACCAGTGATTCGAGGACAGGGGATCAGCCCCAGCATTTT. This gives the protein CATSDSRTGDQPQHF.